The 2 T cell receptor beta chains reported below all come from one sample, sequenced in a study of T cell responses to AZD1222 COVID-19 vaccine. TCRdb's table, derived via immunoSEQ multiplex PCR, lists solely in-frame clones and lacks some. The top ten hold around 5.1% of the sample, which has over 90,000 clones, 85% to 90% seen once. Specimen: peripheral blood, collected on day 0 of AZD1222 vaccination. These receptors were taken from an adult in good health.

Remarks on this clone: Other DNA sequences of this sample code for an identical CDR3. The CDR3 is CASSPSRTDTQYF. The CDR3 DNA reads as TGTGCCAGCTCACCTTCGCGCACAGATACGCAGTATTTT. The chain joins TRBV18 to TRBJ2-3; D is undetermined. Germline CDR1 reads KGHSH; CDR2 reads LQKENI. The CDR3 has 13 residues. Trimming pared 3 bases from V and 1 base from J, leaving 5 bases between.

Details on this clone: One end of the junction does not line up with germline, which may come from a read error. The chain uses TRBV7-7 and TRBJ1-3; no definite D call. CDR3 length equals 15 residues. CDR1 is SSHAT and CDR2 is FNYEAQ in the germline V gene (reference sequence). CDR3 sequence: CASSSARGSGNTIYF. The CDR3 DNA reads TGTGCTAGCAGCTCCGCCCGAGGCTCTGGAAACACCATATATTTT.